Shown below are 22 T cell receptor beta chains from a single sample sequenced in a study of shared clonotypes between healthy human individuals (dated by TCRdb to 2020 to 2021). CD8 naive samples were CD45RO-negative cells positively selected for CCR7, giving a CD45RA+CCR7+ population that excluded TemRA cells. The protocol used for the library was the immunoSEQ multiplex PCR assay. As stored in TCRdb, this immuneACCESS dataset retains in-frame rearrangements with V and J assigned. A fraction of the clones does not appear; measured against another copy, unresolved V genes explain less than half of the discrepancy, and the remainder lacks a known reason. For this sample the table gives around 610,000 clones, of which 95% to 97% were detected only once. Clones ranked in the top ten supply roughly 0.1% of the sample. Sequenced input: naive CD8+ T cells sorted from blood. The cell subset or site label for this specimen denotes: CD45RA+CCR7+. These receptors were obtained from a woman in her thirties in good health.

This rearrangement joins TRBV6-5 to TRBJ1-1; D is unclear. The CDR3 has 13 residues. The germline CDR1 and CDR2 sequences are MNHEY and SVGAGI. V was shortened by 4 bases and J by 2 bases, with 8 bases between the two germline ends. CDR3 coding DNA: TGTGCCAGCAGTTGGGCACTTAACACTGAAGCTTTCTTT. Protein sequence: CASSWALNTEAFF.

The V and J genes are TRBV27 and TRBJ2-7; 11 bases agree with TRBD1. Per the germline V gene, CDR1 is MNHEY and CDR2 is SMNVEV (reference sequence). The CDR3 totals 13 residues. V was pared by 10 bases and J by 4 bases, with 6 bases of the junction left unmatched. The DNA of the CDR3 is TGTGCCACCGGGACAGGGGGAAGATACGAGCAGTACTTC. Its translation is CATGTGGRYEQYF.

This clone was seen a handful of times. The V gene is TRBV27, the J gene TRBJ1-5, with TRBD1 as a possible D gene (5 bases). The germline gives CDR1 MNHEY, CDR2 SMNVEV (reference sequence). The V and J ends lost 5 bases and 0 bases respectively, with 14 bases between them. The CDR3 sequence is 16 residues long. DNA for the CDR3: TGTGCCAGCAGTCCAGTAGGGGAAAATAGCAATCAGCCCCAGCATTTT. This gives the protein CASSPVGENSNQPQHF.

This sequence joins TRBV6-5 and TRBJ1-2, with 7 nucleotides matching TRBD1. Germline trimming cut 5 bases from V and 7 bases from J; bases unmatched to any gene: 7. Looked up from germline, CDR1 is MNHEY and CDR2 is SVGAGI. This CDR3 is 13 amino acids long. CDR3 sequence: CASSTGTAGGYTF. CDR3 sequence (DNA): TGTGCCAGCAGTACCGGGACAGCGGGTGGCTACACCTTC.

The chain combines TRBV7-9 with TRBJ2-7, with unresolved D. This CDR3 has 12 amino acids. CDR1 SEHNR and CDR2 FQNEAQ come from the germline V gene (reference sequence). V gave up 4 bases and J gave up 5 bases, with 9 bases separating them. The CDR3 is CASSSAPHEQYF. CDR3 sequence (DNA): TGTGCCAGCAGCTCAGCCCCCCACGAGCAGTACTTC.

The chain combines TRBV5-1 with TRBJ2-1; perhaps TRBD1 as D (6 bases). Per germline, CDR1 SGHRS and CDR2 YFSETQ. The V end was cut by 0 bases, the J end by 4 bases, with 8 bases between. The length of the CDR3 is 14 residues. The CDR3, as DNA: TGCGCCAGCAGCTTGGATACAGGGTACAATGAGCAGTTCTTC. Amino acids: CASSLDTGYNEQFF.

This clone was seen just once. CDR3 DNA sequence: TGTGCCAGCAGCAGACTAGCGGGACTTCTCAATGAGCAGTTCTTC. Its protein product is CASSRLAGLLNEQFF. This chain links TRBV27 with TRBJ2-1; 11 bases are a match to TRBD2. The V gene end was trimmed by 6 bases and the J gene end by 6 bases; junction bases not matched to a gene: 7. There are 15 residues in the CDR3. From germline, CDR1 is MNHEY and CDR2 SMNVEV (reference sequence).

The chain is built from TRBV5-6 and TRBJ2-7, with D tentatively TRBD2 (6 bases). Germline CDR1 is SGHDT and CDR2 is YYEEEE. This CDR3 comprises 13 residues. The V end lost 6 bases, the J end lost 5 bases, and 15 bases lay between the germline ends. CDR3 nucleotides: TGTGCCAGCACCCTAACGGGGGTTAACGAGCAGTACTTC. Translated: CASTLTGVNEQYF.

The chain couples TRBV2 to TRBJ1-1; D is ambiguous. With 7 bases removed from V and 4 bases from J, the gap between germline ends came to 13 bases. The germline CDR1 and CDR2 sequences are SNHLY and FYNNEI. CDR3 length equals 13 residues. The CDR3 is CASTPPEGTEAFF. The CDR3 DNA reads as TGTGCCAGCACCCCTCCCGAGGGCACTGAAGCTTTCTTT. Full variable domain (remainder filled in from reference TRBV2 and TRBJ1-1): EPEVTQTPSHQVTQMGQEVILRCVPISNHLYFYWYRQILGQKVEFLVSFYNNEISEKSEIFDDQFSVERPDGSNFTLKIRSTKLEDSAMYFCASTPPEGTEAFFGQGTRLTVV.

The genes are TRBV11-1 and TRBJ2-5, with a weak D call TRBD1 (5 bases). There are 13 residues in the CDR3. Trimming stripped 3 bases from V and 4 bases from J, with 9 bases between. The V gene's germline CDR1 is SGHAT and CDR2 FQDESV (reference sequence). The CDR3 sequence: CASSFGRVETQYF. CDR3 bases: TGTGCCAGCAGCTTTGGCAGGGTAGAGACCCAGTACTTC.

This chain connects TRBV5-4 to TRBJ1-1; TRBD1 matches at 10 bases. There are 14 residues in the CDR3. The germline gives CDR1 SGHNT, CDR2 YYREEE (reference sequence). The J segment lost 3 bases and the V segment lost 5 bases, leaving 4 bases of the junction unmatched. The CDR3 nucleotides are TGTGCCAGCAGACGGGACAGGGGATACACTGAAGCTTTCTTT. Its translation: CASRRDRGYTEAFF. The variable domain in full, with the rest retrieved from reference TRBV5-4 and TRBJ1-1, is ETGVTQSPTHLIKTRGQQVTLRCSSQSGHNTVSWYQQALGQGPQFIFQYYREEENGRGNFPPRFSGLQFPNYSSELNVNALELDDSALYLCASRRDRGYTEAFFGQGTRLTVV.

V and J are TRBV28 and TRBJ2-1, with TRBD2 matching over 12 bases. Germline V CDR1 and CDR2: MDHEN, SYDVKM. J was trimmed by 3 bases and V by 6 bases; bases with no gene match: 6. This CDR3 is 16 amino acids long. The CDR3 DNA sequence: TGTGCCAGCAGCGGACTAGCGGGACTTGTCTACAATGAGCAGTTCTTC. Protein: CASSGLAGLVYNEQFF.

Notes on this clone: One end of the junction does not line up with germline, which may come from a read error. The J gene is TRBJ2-7, the V gene TRBV30, with D perhaps matching TRBD1 or TRBD2 (5 bases each). Germline V lookup: CDR1 GTSNPN, CDR2 SVGIG (reference sequence). CDR3 length: 11 residues. CDR3 residues: CAGSQGSEQYF. The DNA of the CDR3 is TGTGCCGGGAGTCAGGGATCCGAGCAGTACTTC.

This sequence joins TRBV10-3 and TRBJ2-2, with 12 positions matching TRBD2. J lost 6 bases, V lost 8 bases, and 4 bases had no gene match. Germline values: CDR1 ENHRY, CDR2 SYGVKD. This CDR3 region has 14 residues. The CDR3 DNA follows: TGTGCCATCGGACTAGCGGGGCCGGCCGGGGAGCTGTTTTTT. Its protein is CAIGLAGPAGELFF.

The gene calls are TRBV6-4 and TRBJ2-7; perhaps TRBD1 as D (6 bases). The CDR3 contains 16 residues. V was pared by 8 bases and J by 5 bases, with 25 bases between. The germline V gene has CDR1 MRHNA and CDR2 SNTAGT. CDR3 region: CASEPLRTDYWDEQYF. CDR3 DNA: TGTGCCAGCGAACCCCTAAGGACAGATTACTGGGACGAGCAGTACTTC.

V and J are TRBV27 and TRBJ2-7; 7 bases fit TRBD2. Unmatched junction bases numbered 11, after V lost 6 bases and J lost 0 bases. Germline CDR1 and CDR2: MNHEY and SMNVEV (reference sequence). There are 16 residues in the CDR3. The CDR3 loop reads CASRPGLAVSSYEQYF. DNA of the CDR3: TGTGCCAGCAGGCCGGGGCTAGCGGTAAGCTCCTACGAGCAGTACTTC.

The rearrangement joins TRBV27 to TRBJ2-2, with unresolved D. V lost 5 bases and J 6 bases, leaving 10 bases between the germline ends. Germline assignment: CDR1 MNHEY and CDR2 SMNVEV (reference sequence). This CDR3 comprises 13 residues. The CDR3 nucleotides are TGTGCCAGCAGTCTCTTAGATGCCGGGGAGCTGTTTTTT. This gives the protein CASSLLDAGELFF.

This clone turned up a few times. This sample also contains other DNA sequences that code for the same CDR3. The chain links TRBV19 to TRBJ1-1; D perhaps matches TRBD1 (6 bases). The germline V and J ends were trimmed by 3 bases and 4 bases, with 12 bases remaining between them. The CDR3 extends over 14 amino acids. CDR1 is LNHDA, CDR2 SQIVND, per germline (reference sequence). This chain's CDR3 is CASSIWGQGTEAFF. CDR3 in DNA: TGTGCCAGTAGTATTTGGGGGCAGGGCACTGAAGCTTTCTTT.

The sample holds one count of this clone. CDR3: CASSTSWAGGKETQYF. Written as DNA, the CDR3 is TGTGCCAGCAGTACTTCTTGGGCGGGGGGTAAAGAGACCCAGTACTTC. The chain joins TRBV28 to TRBJ2-5; 8 bases align to TRBD2. This CDR3 has 16 residues. Germline assignment: CDR1 MDHEN and CDR2 SYDVKM. With 5 bases clipped from V and 3 bases from J, the junction kept 11 bases outside the gene matches.

The genes are TRBV19 and TRBJ2-5, with D unresolved. This CDR3 is built from 13 residues. Trimming cost V 3 bases and J 2 bases, with 7 bases left between them. CDR1 and CDR2 (germline): LNHDA, SQIVND (reference sequence). CDR3 in DNA: TGTGCCAGTAGTATTGGACCGCAAGAGACCCAGTACTTC. It codes for CASSIGPQETQYF.

V is TRBV9 and J is TRBJ2-7, with unresolved D. The CDR3 totals 13 residues. The germline V gene encodes CDR1 SGDLS and CDR2 YYNGEE. The V and J ends lost 0 bases and 6 bases respectively, with 10 bases between them. The CDR3 spells CASSVVPGSEQYF. CDR3 coding DNA: TGTGCCAGCAGCGTAGTCCCGGGTTCCGAGCAGTACTTC.

The table lists this clone with a count of one. The chain is built from TRBV27 and TRBJ2-1, with 10 bases matching TRBD2. The ends lost 6 bases at V and 8 bases at J; junction bases unmatched: 4. The CDR3 covers 13 residues. Germline V gene data show CDR1 as MNHEY and CDR2 as SMNVEV (reference sequence). The chain's CDR3 is CASSLGLADEQFF. In DNA form, the CDR3 reads TGTGCCAGCAGCCTAGGACTAGCGGATGAGCAGTTCTTC.